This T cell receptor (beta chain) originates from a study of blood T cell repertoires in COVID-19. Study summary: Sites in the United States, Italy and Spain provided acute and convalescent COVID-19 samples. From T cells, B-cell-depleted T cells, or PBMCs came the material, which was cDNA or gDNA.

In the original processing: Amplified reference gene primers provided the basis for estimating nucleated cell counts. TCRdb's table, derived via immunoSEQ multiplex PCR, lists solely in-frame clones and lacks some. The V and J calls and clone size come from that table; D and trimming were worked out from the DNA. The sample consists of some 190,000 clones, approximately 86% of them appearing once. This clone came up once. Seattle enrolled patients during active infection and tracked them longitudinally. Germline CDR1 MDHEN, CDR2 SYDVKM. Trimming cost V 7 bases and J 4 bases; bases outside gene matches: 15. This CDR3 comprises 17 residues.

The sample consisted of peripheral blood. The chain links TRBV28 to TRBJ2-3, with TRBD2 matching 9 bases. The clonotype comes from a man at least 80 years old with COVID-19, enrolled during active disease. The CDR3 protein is CASTTLGRAGGPDTQYF. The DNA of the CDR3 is TGTGCCAGCACCACCTTAGGTCGAGCGGGGGGCCCAGATACGCAGTATTTT.